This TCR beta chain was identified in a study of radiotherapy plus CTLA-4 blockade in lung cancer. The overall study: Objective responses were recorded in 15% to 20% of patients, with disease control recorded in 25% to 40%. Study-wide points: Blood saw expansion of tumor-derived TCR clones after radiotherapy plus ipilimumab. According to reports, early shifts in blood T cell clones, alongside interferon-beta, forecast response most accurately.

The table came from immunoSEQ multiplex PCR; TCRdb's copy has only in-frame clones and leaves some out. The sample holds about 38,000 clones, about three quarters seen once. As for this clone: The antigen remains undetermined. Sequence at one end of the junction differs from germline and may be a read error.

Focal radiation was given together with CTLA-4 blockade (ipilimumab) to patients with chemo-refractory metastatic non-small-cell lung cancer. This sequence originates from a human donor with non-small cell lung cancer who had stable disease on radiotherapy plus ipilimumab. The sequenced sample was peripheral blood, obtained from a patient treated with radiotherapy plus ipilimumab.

The CDR3 coding sequence is TGTGCCAGCAGAGAAGCGGGCCCAGCCGGGGAGCTGTTTTTT. Its translation: CASREAGPAGELFF. The rearrangement joins TRBV6-1 to TRBJ2-2; possible D gene TRBD2, 6 bases. This CDR3 has 14 amino acids. The germline CDR1 and CDR2 sequences are MNHNS and SASEGT.